These 22 T cell receptor beta chains were sequenced from one sample in a study of Ad26.COV2.S vaccination and SARS-CoV-2 variants. Treatment here: around 19 received Ad26.COV2.S at low or high dose, single or two shots; about five received placebo; per-sample allocation not given. Sample collection was performed on day 63 after the first vaccine or placebo injection. Here immunoSEQ multiplex PCR was the method, and the copy in TCRdb shows in-frame clones only, minus some. The repertoire has around 340,000 clones, less than 90% of them found once; the top ten carry about 10%. The sample here was peripheral blood, taken in a trial of Ad26.COV2.S vaccine versus placebo. These TCRs come from a person between 18 and 65 years old who received the Ad26.COV2.S COVID-19 vaccine or a placebo.

The rearrangement joins TRBV7-9 to TRBJ1-2, with 9 bases aligning to TRBD1. Trimming removed 0 bases from V and 6 bases from J; junction bases left unmatched: 8. Germline V gives CDR1 SEHNR, CDR2 FQNEAQ (reference sequence). This CDR3 is built from 16 residues. Here the CDR3 DNA reads TGTGCCAGCAGCTTAGCGCTCGGACAGGGGCTCGATGGCTACACCTTC. It yields the protein CASSLALGQGLDGYTF.

CDR3 nucleotide sequence: TGTGCCATCATGGGTAGCGGGAACTCCTACAATGAGCAGTTCTTC. The encoded protein is CAIMGSGNSYNEQFF. This rearrangement joins TRBV10-3 to TRBJ2-1; 8 positions agree with TRBD2. CDR3 length equals 15 residues. V lost 7 bases, J lost 0 bases, and 5 bases stayed unmatched. Looked up from germline, CDR1 is ENHRY and CDR2 is SYGVKD.

The chain has TRBV2 and TRBJ1-2; tentatively, D is TRBD1 (5 bases). The V end was cut by 4 bases, the J end by 4 bases, with 10 bases between. CDR1 and CDR2 (germline): SNHLY, FYNNEI. The CDR3 loop spans 13 amino acids. The CDR3 sequence is CASSAQGAYGYTF. The CDR3, as DNA: TGTGCCAGCAGTGCCCAGGGTGCCTATGGCTACACCTTC.

The rearrangement links TRBV14 to TRBJ1-6; D uncertain. The germline V gene has CDR1 SGHDN and CDR2 FVKESK. The CDR3 has 13 residues. V lost 8 bases and J lost 8, with 13 bases in between. The CDR3 sequence is CASQDALYSPLHF. As DNA, the CDR3 is TGTGCCAGCCAGGACGCCTTGTATTCACCCCTCCACTTT.

This clone was seen only once. The J gene is TRBJ2-7, the V gene TRBV18; the D call may be TRBD1 or TRBD2 (5 bases each). V was shortened by 3 bases and J by 3 bases, with 15 bases between the two germline ends. The CDR3 runs 15 residues. CDR1 is KGHSH and CDR2 is LQKENI in the germline V gene. The CDR3 is CASSPRDALFYEQYF. The DNA of the CDR3 is TGTGCCAGCTCACCCCGGGACGCCCTCTTCTACGAGCAGTACTTC.

This clone appeared a few times. This rearrangement joins TRBV7-9 to TRBJ2-7, with D uncertain. Germline CDR1 reads SEHNR; CDR2 reads FQNEAQ (reference sequence). There are 10 residues in the CDR3. Trimming left V 5 bases short and J 5 bases short, with 4 bases between. The CDR3, as DNA: TGTGCCAGCAGCCTCGACGAGCAGTACTTC. Translation gives CASSLDEQYF.

The CDR3 sequence: CASSADRVRYEQFF. The CDR3 DNA sequence: TGTGCCAGCTCAGCGGACAGAGTGCGTTATGAGCAGTTCTTC. V and J are TRBV18 and TRBJ2-1; a weak D match, TRBD1 (6 bases). Germline V gives CDR1 KGHSH, CDR2 LQKENI. V was cut by 5 bases and J by 8 bases, with 16 bases left in between. This CDR3 contains 14 residues.

This chain connects TRBV12-3 or TRBV12-4 to TRBJ1-1, with a weak D call TRBD1 (6 bases). Trimming removed 5 bases from V and 1 base from J, with 8 bases in between. CDR3 length equals 13 residues. The CDR3 region is CASSRQENTEAFF. DNA of the CDR3: TGTGCCAGCAGTCGACAGGAGAACACTGAAGCTTTCTTT.

The rearrangement links TRBV5-4 to TRBJ2-7; no definite D call. Looked up from germline, CDR1 is SGHNT and CDR2 is YYREEE (reference sequence). There are 13 residues in the CDR3. V lost 3 bases and J 1 base, leaving 8 bases between the germline ends. The CDR3 DNA reads as TGTGCCAGCAGCTCGGACGGTTCCTACGAGCAGTACTTC. Its translation: CASSSDGSYEQYF. The full variable domain, rest sourced from reference TRBV5-4 and TRBJ2-7, is ETGVTQSPTHLIKTRGQQVTLRCSSQSGHNTVSWYQQALGQGPQFIFQYYREEENGRGNFPPRFSGLQFPNYSSELNVNALELDDSALYLCASSSDGSYEQYFGPGTRLTVT.

V is TRBV4-3 and J is TRBJ2-1, with 7 bases aligning to TRBD1. V lost 5 bases to trimming and J lost 5 bases; unmatched junction nucleotides: 9. Germline CDR1 is LGHNA and CDR2 is YSLEER. The length of the CDR3 is 15 residues. The chain's CDR3 is CASSFRDSNHNEQFF. In nucleotides, the CDR3 is TGCGCCAGCAGCTTTCGGGACAGTAATCACAATGAGCAGTTCTTC.

With respect to this clone: Within the sample, other DNA sequences also encode this same CDR3. The J gene is TRBJ1-6, the V gene TRBV19; the D gene is possibly TRBD1 (5 bases). Germline CDR1 is LNHDA and CDR2 is SQIVND (reference sequence). V was shortened by 1 base and J by 7 bases, with 5 bases between the two germline ends. This CDR3 spans 13 amino acids. CDR3 bases: TGTGCCAGTAGTATAGCAGGGAATTCACCCCTCCACTTT. It codes for CASSIAGNSPLHF.

The chain employs TRBV5-1 and TRBJ2-7; D is unresolved. The ends were cut back, 2 bases at V and 1 base at J, with 10 bases in the middle. Germline CDR1 is SGHRS and CDR2 is YFSETQ. The CDR3 contains 14 residues. CDR3 DNA sequence: TGCGCCAGCAGCTTTACCCTAGGGTCCTACGAGCAGTACTTC. Translated, it gives CASSFTLGSYEQYF.

In this sample, this clone turned up a few times. The rearrangement uses TRBV4-1 and TRBJ1-3, with no clear D. The ends were cut back, 4 bases at V and 0 bases at J, with 22 bases in the middle. CDR3 length: 19 amino acids. Germline CDR1 is MGHRA and CDR2 is YSYEKL. CDR3 loop: CASSLHSELGTSSGNTIYF. In DNA form, the CDR3 reads TGCGCCAGCAGCCTCCACTCAGAACTGGGTACGAGCTCTGGAAACACCATATATTTT.

V gene TRBV7-2 combines with J gene TRBJ2-7; D perhaps matches TRBD1 (6 bases). Trimming cost V 5 bases and J 4 bases, with 15 bases left between them. This CDR3 is built from 14 residues. Germline CDR1 and CDR2: SGHTA and FQGNSA. DNA of the CDR3: TGTGCCAGCAGCCCAGGAGGACAGCTGTACGAGCAGTACTTC. This codes for CASSPGGQLYEQYF. Supplemented by reference TRBV7-2 and TRBJ2-7, the full variable domain reads GAGVSQSPSNKVTEKGKDVELRCDPISGHTALYWYRQSLGQGLEFLIYFQGNSAPDKSGLPSDRFSAERTGGSVSTLTIQRTQQEDSAVYLCASSPGGQLYEQYFGPGTRLTVT.

The V and J genes are TRBV19 and TRBJ1-1; D call uncertain. Trimming pared 7 bases from V and 1 base from J, leaving 10 bases between. The CDR3 has 13 amino acids. Germline CDR1 and CDR2: LNHDA and SQIVND (reference sequence). The DNA for the CDR3 is TGTGCCAGTACAGGCAGGTGGAACACTGAAGCTTTCTTT. The encoded protein is CASTGRWNTEAFF. Based on the CDR3 plus reference TRBV19 and TRBJ1-1, the full variable domain is DGGITQSPKYLFRKEGQNVTLSCEQNLNHDAMYWYRQDPGQGLRLIYYSQIVNDFQKGDIAEGYSVSREKKESFPLTVTSAQKNPTAFYLCASTGRWNTEAFFGQGTRLTVV.

The rearrangement joins TRBV28 to TRBJ2-2; D is unresolved. Germline CDR1 reads MDHEN; CDR2 reads SYDVKM. The CDR3 consists of 13 residues. Trimming took 0 bases from V and 4 from J, leaving 3 bases between them. This CDR3 reads CASSLWLTGELFF. In nucleotides, the CDR3 is TGTGCCAGCAGTTTATGGCTCACCGGGGAGCTGTTTTTT.

The chain joins TRBV7-8 to TRBJ2-2; 9 bases are shared with TRBD1. CDR3 size: 17 residues. CDR1 SGHVS and CDR2 FQNEAQ come from the germline V gene. V lost 5 bases, J lost 1 base, and 8 bases stayed unmatched. CDR3 loop: CASSAPGQGLNTGELFF. Here the CDR3 DNA reads TGTGCCAGCAGCGCGCCGGGACAGGGTCTGAACACCGGGGAGCTGTTTTTT.

The chain has TRBV19 and TRBJ1-1; D may be TRBD1 (6 bases). Germline CDR1 is LNHDA and CDR2 is SQIVND (reference sequence). The V gene lost 7 bases and the J gene lost 6 bases, with 12 bases spanning the gap. The CDR3 length is 12 residues. CDR3 DNA: TGTGCCAGTAACCTCAGGGGATCTGAAGCTTTCTTT. Residues: CASNLRGSEAFF.

This clone turned up a few times. For the CDR3, the DNA is TGTGCCAGCAGCCAGGAACAGGGGGCAGGTGGCTACACCTTC. Translation: CASSQEQGAGGYTF. The J gene is TRBJ1-2, the V gene TRBV14, with 9 positions matching TRBD1. The CDR3 totals 14 residues. Germline CDR1 reads SGHDN; CDR2 reads FVKESK. V lost 3 bases and J lost 7; bases outside the gene matches: 6.

This clone was seen a single time. The DNA of the CDR3 is TGTGCCAGCAGTTTATTATCAGCGGGGATGCGTTATGGCTACACCTTC. This gives the protein CASSLLSAGMRYGYTF. The chain is built from TRBV28 and TRBJ1-2; D is ambiguous. V was clipped by 1 base and J by 5 bases, with 17 bases between them. The CDR3 consists of 16 residues. Germline V gives CDR1 MDHEN, CDR2 SYDVKM.

A single count supports this clone. This chain uses TRBV18 with TRBJ2-5; 7 bases align to TRBD2. Germline V gene data show CDR1 as KGHSH and CDR2 as LQKENI. This CDR3 comprises 13 residues. The J segment lost 4 bases and the V segment lost 5 bases, leaving 4 bases of the junction unmatched. The CDR3 spells CASSGGVRETQYF. CDR3 nucleotide sequence: TGTGCCAGCTCAGGGGGGGTACGAGAGACCCAGTACTTC.

The V call is TRBV7-9, the J call TRBJ2-5, with 7 nucleotides matching TRBD2. This CDR3 is built from 14 residues. V shed 0 bases and J 3 bases; nucleotides not matched to a gene: 1. Germline CDR1 is SEHNR and CDR2 is FQNEAQ (reference sequence). The CDR3 nucleotides are TGTGCCAGCAGCTTAGCTGGGACTAAAGAGACCCAGTACTTC. It yields the protein CASSLAGTKETQYF.